These T cell receptor beta chains were read from a single sample in a study of tumor and adjacent non-tumor tissue in lung cancer. TCRdb re-derived calls from the multiplex PCR reads in MiXCR, one entry per CDR3 protein. The sample yields 52,000 or so distinct CDR3 sequences, 74% seen once. The sample was distant non-tumor lung tissue. The receptors stem from a woman aged 60-75 years with non-small cell lung cancer. The CDR3 runs from the conserved cysteine through the conserved F or W. D genes are given only for firm matches. A clone size is listed for some rows: how often the clone was seen (once, few, many), or a class if it is expanded.

D	V	J	size	CDR3	DNA
-	TRBV4-3	TRBJ2-7	-	CARSQDPSGSSSEQYF	TGCGCCAGAAGCCAAGATCCAAGTGGGAGCTCCTCCGAGCAGTACTTC
TRBD2	TRBV28	TRBJ2-1	many	CASSFGGTSGRGEQFF	TGTGCCAGCAGTTTCGGTGGGACTAGCGGGAGAGGTGAGCAGTTCTTC
-	TRBV6-5	TRBJ2-3	many	CASLKADTQYF	TGTGCCAGCTTAAAGGCAGATACGCAGTATTTT
-	TRBV12-3/TRBV12-4	TRBJ2-1	-	CVSRRTVGNEQFF	TGTGTCAGCAGAAGGACAGTAGGCAATGAGCAGTTCTTC
-	TRBV4-3	TRBJ2-1	once	CASSPSGSSDNEQLF	TGCGCCAGCAGCCCCTCCGGGTCGTCCGACAATGAGCAGCTCTTC
-	TRBV4-1	TRBJ2-1	-	CVSSPLLGQGYNEQFF	TGCGTCAGCAGCCCCCTCCTAGGGCAGGGTTACAATGAGCAGTTCTTC
TRBD1	TRBV11-3	TRBJ1-2	once	CASSHGQGGFDYTF	TGTGCCAGCAGCCACGGACAGGGGGGGTTCGACTATACCTTC
-	TRBV12-3/TRBV12-4	TRBJ1-5	-	CASSSRDGPSNQLQRF	TGTGCCAGCAGTTCACGGGACGGCCCTAGCAATCAGCTCCAGCGTTTT
-	TRBV11-3	TRBJ1-1	-	CASGLDRLNAEAFF	TGTGCCAGCGGCTTGGATCGGCTGAACGCTGAAGCTTTCTTT
-	TRBV6-2/TRBV6-3	TRBJ2-1	-	CASSGIAPYNGQFF	TGTGCCAGCAGCGGGATAGCCCCCTACAATGGGCAGTTCTTC
-	TRBV20-1	TRBJ2-5	-	CSVSSGKANLAQETQYF	TGCAGTGTCAGTTCCGGGAAGGCCAATTTGGCGCAAGAGACCCAGTACTTC
TRBD1	TRBV4-3	TRBJ2-6	-	CASSLVGTEASGTNVLTF	TGCGCCAGCAGCCTTGTTGGGACAGAGGCCTCTGGGACCAACGTCCTGACTTTC
-	TRBV4-2	TRBJ1-4	-	CASSHGGLRGNEKLVF	TGTGCCAGCAGCCATGGTGGACTCCGAGGGAATGAAAAACTGGTTTTT
-	TRBV6-2/TRBV6-3	TRBJ2-7	many	CASSLTRGAEQYF	TGTGCCAGCAGTTTGACCAGGGGCGCCGAGCAGTACTTC
TRBD2	TRBV11-3	TRBJ2-1	-	CASSSEGTSGGNEQFF	TGTGCCAGCAGCTCGGAGGGGACTAGCGGGGGCAATGAGCAGTTCTTC
-	TRBV6-5	TRBJ1-1	-	CASSRDSPNEIFF	TGTGCCAGCAGTCGGGATAGCCCTAATGAAATTTTCTTT
-	TRBV7-9	TRBJ1-1	-	CPSSLAGAHWAFF	TGTCCCAGCAGCTTAGCCGGGGCCCATTGGGCTTTCTTT
TRBD1	TRBV6-5	TRBJ2-5	-	CASSRTGGRKTQYF	TGTGCCAGTAGTCGGACAGGAGGTCGAAAGACCCAGTACTTC
-	TRBV6-6	TRBJ1-2	once	CASIDTLTDSADYGYIF	TGTGCCAGCATTGATACATTAACGGACAGCGCCGACTATGGCTACATCTTC
-	TRBV29-1	TRBJ2-7	medium-sized	CSALHEQYF	TGCAGCGCGCTCCACGAGCAGTACTTC
-	TRBV18	TRBJ1-5	-	CTSSPLQGRDQPQHF	TGTACCAGCTCACCCCTACAGGGAAGAGATCAGCCCCAGCATTTT
-	TRBV7-8	TRBJ2-7	-	CASNENPGLNYEQYF	TGTGCCAGCAATGAGAACCCGGGCCTTAATTACGAGCAATACTTC
TRBD1	TRBV11-1	TRBJ1-1	-	CATTHTGTGRTEAFF	TGTGCCACCACTCACACCGGGACAGGGAGAACTGAAGCTTTCTTT
-	TRBV28	TRBJ1-1	-	CASSFSARAEALF	TGTGCCAGTAGTTTCTCTGCACGGGCTGAAGCTCTCTTT
TRBD1	TRBV6-5	TRBJ1-1	once	CAPTSGTEALF	TGTGCCCCCACTTCCGGGACAGAAGCTTTATTT
-	TRBV4-3	TRBJ2-1	-	CASSLRLSSYNEQFF	TGCGCCAGCAGCCTTCGATTGAGCTCCTACAATGAACAGTTCTTC
-	TRBV5-6	TRBJ2-5	-	CASSFESGIETQYF	TGTGCCAGCAGCTTCGAAAGCGGAATCGAGACCCAGTACTTC
-	TRBV14	TRBJ1-1	-	CVSSRDTVEAFF	TGTGTAAGCAGCCGGGACACGGTGGAAGCTTTCTTT
TRBD1	TRBV12-3/TRBV12-4	TRBJ2-3	many	CATSGQLTDTQYF	TGTGCCACCTCGGGACAGCTCACAGATACGCAGTATTTT
-	TRBV4-2	TRBJ1-2	once	CASSQDGASNYGYTF	TGTGCCAGCAGTCAGGACGGGGCCTCTAACTATGGATACACCTTC
-	TRBV5-1	TRBJ2-2	-	CASRSTRLDTGELFF	TGCGCCAGCAGGTCGACCAGGCTAGACACCGGGGAGCTGTTTTTT
-	TRBV6-2/TRBV6-3	TRBJ2-7	-	CANSSSGGYVQYF	TGTGCCAACAGTTCCTCGGGGGGCTACGTGCAGTACTTC
-	TRBV6-2/TRBV6-3	TRBJ2-2	-	CDSSYTQQRADTGELFF	TGTGACAGCAGCTACACCCAACAGAGGGCCGACACCGGGGAGCTGTTTTTT
-	TRBV28	TRBJ2-1	few	CASSSGEDNEQFF	TGTGCCAGCAGTTCCGGGGAAGACAATGAGCAGTTCTTC
TRBD1	TRBV6-6	TRBJ2-7	-	CASSLGQGIVQYF	TGTGCCAGTAGCCTGGGACAGGGAATAGTGCAGTACTTC
-	TRBV30	TRBJ2-2	-	CAWSVDVNTGELFF	TGTGCCTGGAGTGTAGACGTGAACACCGGGGAGCTGTTTTTT
TRBD1	TRBV4-3	TRBJ2-5	-	CASGQQGGQESQYF	TGCGCCAGCGGCCAACAGGGGGGCCAAGAGAGCCAGTACTTC
TRBD2	TRBV5-1	TRBJ2-7	many	CASSQSTSGNPSSYEQYF	TGCGCCAGCAGCCAATCGACTAGCGGGAACCCGAGCTCCTACGAGCAGTACTTC
-	TRBV18	TRBJ2-1	once	CASSPKWEGEYNEQFF	TGTGCCAGCTCACCAAAATGGGAAGGAGAGTACAATGAGCAGTTCTTC
-	TRBV11-3	TRBJ1-6	-	CANSLEYRYISPLHF	TGTGCCAACAGTTTAGAGTACAGATATATTTCACCCCTCCACTTT
TRBD2	TRBV6-2/TRBV6-3	TRBJ2-1	many	CASSFSGRIVSYNEQFF	TGTGCCAGCAGTTTTAGCGGGAGAATTGTATCCTACAATGAGCAGTTCTTC
TRBD1	TRBV4-3	TRBJ1-2	-	CAGSLTSDRVGYGHTF	TGCGCCGGGAGCCTCACATCGGACAGGGTCGGCTATGGCCACACCTTC
-	TRBV11-3	TRBJ1-6	-	CASSLENRCNSLLHF	TGTGCCAGCAGCTTAGAGAACAGATGTAATTCACTCCTCCACTTT